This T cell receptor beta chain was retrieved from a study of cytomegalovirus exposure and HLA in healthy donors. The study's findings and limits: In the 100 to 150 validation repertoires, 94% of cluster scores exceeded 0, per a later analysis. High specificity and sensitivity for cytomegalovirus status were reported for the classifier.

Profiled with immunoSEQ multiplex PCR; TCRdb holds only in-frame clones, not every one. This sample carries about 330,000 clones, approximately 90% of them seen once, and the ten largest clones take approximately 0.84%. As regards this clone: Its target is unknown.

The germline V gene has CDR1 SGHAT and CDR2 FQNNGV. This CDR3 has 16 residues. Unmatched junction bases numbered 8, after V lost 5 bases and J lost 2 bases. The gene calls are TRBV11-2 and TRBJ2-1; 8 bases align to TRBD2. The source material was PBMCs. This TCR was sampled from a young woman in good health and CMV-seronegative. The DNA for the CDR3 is TGTGCCAGCAGCCGCCTAGCGGGCGGGGCCTACAATGAGCAGTTCTTC. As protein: CASSRLAGGAYNEQFF.